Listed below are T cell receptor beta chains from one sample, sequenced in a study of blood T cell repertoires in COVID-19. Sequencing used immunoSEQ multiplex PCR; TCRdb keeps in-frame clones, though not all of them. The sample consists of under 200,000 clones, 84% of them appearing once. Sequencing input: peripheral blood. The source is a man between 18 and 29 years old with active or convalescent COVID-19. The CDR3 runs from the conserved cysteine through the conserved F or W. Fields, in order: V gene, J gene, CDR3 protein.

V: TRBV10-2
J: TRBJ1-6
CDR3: CASSDVQGGNSPLHF

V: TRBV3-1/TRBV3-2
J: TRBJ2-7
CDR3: CASSGQRNYEQYF

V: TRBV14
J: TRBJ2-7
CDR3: CASSQDLSPGYSYEQYF

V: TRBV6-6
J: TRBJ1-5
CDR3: CASSLQYPPGEGSQPQHF

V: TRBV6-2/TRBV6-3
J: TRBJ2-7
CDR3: CASSTPRASGSYEQYF

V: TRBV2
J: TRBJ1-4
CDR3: CASRTALNEKLFF

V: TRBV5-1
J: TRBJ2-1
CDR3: CASSEGLGAGDEQFF

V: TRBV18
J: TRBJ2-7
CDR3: CASSPRERGGSYEQYF

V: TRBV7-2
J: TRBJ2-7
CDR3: CASSSYPGTYEQYF

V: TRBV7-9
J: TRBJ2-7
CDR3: CASSSPSREGYEQYF

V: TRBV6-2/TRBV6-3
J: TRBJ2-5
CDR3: CASSRDRGAFQETQYF

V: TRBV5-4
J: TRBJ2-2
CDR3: CASSLQHVALVTGELFF

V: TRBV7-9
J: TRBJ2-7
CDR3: CASARGSHEQYF

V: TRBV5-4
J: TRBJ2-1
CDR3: CASSLVGGRNEQFF

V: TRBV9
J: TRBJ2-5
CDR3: CASSVDPQETQYF

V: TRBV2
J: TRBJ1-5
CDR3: CASSETRGSGQPQHF

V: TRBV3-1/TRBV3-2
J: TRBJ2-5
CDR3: CASSQDSVGRGGQETQYF

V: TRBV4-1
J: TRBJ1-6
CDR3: CASSQQTATNSPLHF

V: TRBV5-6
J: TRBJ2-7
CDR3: CASSLGDRVMYEQYF

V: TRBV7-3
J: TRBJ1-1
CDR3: CASSLQGSTEAFF

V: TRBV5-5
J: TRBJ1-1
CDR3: CASSRSRGGTDTEAFF

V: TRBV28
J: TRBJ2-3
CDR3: CASVSGSMDNTQYF

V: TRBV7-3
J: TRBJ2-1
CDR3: CASSPGQVHRSEQFF

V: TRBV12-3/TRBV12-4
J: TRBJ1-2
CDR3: CASSLYQSRYTF

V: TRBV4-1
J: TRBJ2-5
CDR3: CASSQDRLETQYF

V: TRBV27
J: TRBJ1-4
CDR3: CASSQRTDFNEKLFF

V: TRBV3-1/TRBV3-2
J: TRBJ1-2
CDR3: CASSQQGLRGYTF

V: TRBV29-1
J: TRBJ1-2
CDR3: CSVSTGNYGYTF

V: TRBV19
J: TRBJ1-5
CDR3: CASSIGAAGSSNQPQHF

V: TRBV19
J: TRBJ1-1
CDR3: CASRLFPGQNTEAFF

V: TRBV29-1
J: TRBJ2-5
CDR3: CSVEGGGGRETQYF

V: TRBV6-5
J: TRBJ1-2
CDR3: CASSYRGGSPYGYTF

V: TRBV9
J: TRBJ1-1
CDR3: CASSATGAGFMNTEAFF

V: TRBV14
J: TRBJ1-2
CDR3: CASSISRTAYGYTF

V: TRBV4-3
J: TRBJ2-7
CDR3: CASSQGEGDEQYF

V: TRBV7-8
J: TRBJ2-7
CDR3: CASSLDRPLGEQYF

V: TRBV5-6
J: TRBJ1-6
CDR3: CASSLRGSNSPLHF

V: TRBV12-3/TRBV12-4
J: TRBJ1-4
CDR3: CASRTGGEKLFF

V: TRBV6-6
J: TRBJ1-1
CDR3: CASSYGAATEAFF

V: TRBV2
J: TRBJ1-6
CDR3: CASKFPTYNSPLHF

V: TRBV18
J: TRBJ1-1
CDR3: CASANTLGSNTEAFF

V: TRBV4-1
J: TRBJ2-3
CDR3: CASSSRQGGSTDTQYF

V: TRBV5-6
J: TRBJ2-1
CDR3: CASSRYMDEQFF

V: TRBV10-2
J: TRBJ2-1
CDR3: CASSDGTRAYNEQFF

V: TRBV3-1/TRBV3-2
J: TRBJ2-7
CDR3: CASSLDRGPYEQYF

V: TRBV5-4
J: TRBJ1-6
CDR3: CASSFDRANSPLHF

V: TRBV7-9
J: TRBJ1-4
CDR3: CASSATIATNEKLFF